These 27 T cell receptor beta chains originate from one sample sequenced in a study of T cells after yellow fever vaccination. TCRdb redid the calling of the 5' RACE reads with MiXCR, one entry per CDR3 protein. The sample consists of a few hundred thousand distinct CDR3 sequences, 15% to 20% of them appearing once. The sequencing here drew on PBMCs, taken 15 days after the yellow fever booster vaccination. Receptors were obtained from a man aged 25 to 40 who received the YFV17D yellow fever vaccine.

This chain connects TRBV19 to TRBJ2-3; no clear D. The CDR3 has 14 amino acids. V lost 4 bases to trimming and J lost 0 bases, with 8 bases between them. CDR1 and CDR2 from the germline V gene are LNHDA and SQIVND (reference sequence). In DNA form, the CDR3 reads TGTGCCAGTAGTAGTTTTGCGAGCACAGATACGCAGTATTTT. This sequence encodes CASSSFASTDTQYF.

This clonotype was seen repeatedly, ten times or more. This chain uses TRBV3-1 with TRBJ2-2; D gene ambiguous. Germline V gene sequence: CDR1 LGHDT, CDR2 YNNKEL (reference sequence). The CDR3 is 13 residues long. V dropped 5 bases and J dropped 6 bases, with 10 bases sitting between them. CDR3: CASSSRGAGELFF. The CDR3 nucleotides read TGTGCCAGCAGCTCCCGAGGTGCCGGGGAGCTGTTTTTT. The whole variable domain, remainder taken from reference TRBV3-1 and TRBJ2-2, is DTAVSQTPKYLVTQMGNDKSIKCEQNLGHDTMYWYKQDSKKFLKIMFSYNNKELIINETVPNRFSPKSPDKAHLNLHINSLELGDSAVYFCASSSRGAGELFFGEGSRLTVL.

The rearrangement uses TRBV7-2 and TRBJ2-7, with D possibly being TRBD1 or TRBD2 (7 bases each). CDR3 length: 15 residues. With 4 bases removed from V and 3 bases from J, the gap between germline ends came to 16 bases. Germline V gene data show CDR1 as SGHTA and CDR2 as FQGNSA. The DNA for the CDR3 is TGTGCCAGCAGCTCTCGGGGAGGGGGCGGCTACGAGCAGTACTTC. It translates to CASSSRGGGGYEQYF.

The chain joins TRBV5-1 to TRBJ2-7, with 7 bases matching TRBD2. Germline CDR1 and CDR2: SGHRS and YFSETQ. The CDR3 totals 12 residues. The V and J ends lost 4 bases and 7 bases, in that order; junction bases with no gene match: 5. DNA of the CDR3: TGCGCCAGCAGCGATCCGGGAGGAGAGCAGTACTTC. This codes for CASSDPGGEQYF.

A few counts support this clonotype. The chain uses TRBV4-1 and TRBJ2-3; 7 bases fit TRBD1. V gave up 2 bases and J gave up 2 bases; unmatched junction bases: 7. The CDR3 runs to 16 residues. Germline V gene lookup returns CDR1 MGHRA and CDR2 YSYEKL. CDR3: CASSQRMGQPTDTQYF. The CDR3 DNA reads as TGCGCCAGCAGCCAACGGATGGGACAGCCCACAGATACGCAGTATTTT.

CDR3 sequence: CSAREGHSQGPELFF. The DNA for the CDR3 is TGCAGTGCTCGGGAGGGCCATAGTCAGGGTCCGGAGCTGTTTTTT. The chain combines TRBV20-1 with TRBJ2-2; 8 nucleotides align to TRBD2. J gave up 10 bases and V 5 bases, and 15 bases lay outside the gene matches. Germline lookup yields CDR1 DFQATT and CDR2 SNEGSKA (reference sequence). The CDR3 sequence is 15 residues long.

This clonotype has a handful of counts. This chain links TRBV25-1 with TRBJ2-2; 10 nucleotides line up with TRBD2. V lost 2 bases, J lost 4 bases, and 1 base stayed unmatched. The CDR3 sequence is 15 residues long. Germline CDR1 MGHDK, CDR2 SYGVNS. The CDR3: CASSELAGVTGELFF. The CDR3 bases are TGTGCCAGCAGTGAACTAGCGGGAGTCACCGGGGAGCTGTTTTTT. Supplemented by reference TRBV25-1 and TRBJ2-2, the full variable domain reads EADIYQTPRYLVIGTGKKITLECSQTMGHDKMYWYQQDPGMELHLIHYSYGVNSTEKGDLSSESTVSRIRTEHFPLTLESARPSHTSQYLCASSELAGVTGELFFGEGSRLTVL.

This clonotype was detected a few times. The chain couples TRBV7-8 to TRBJ2-7; D unresolved. The germline CDR1 and CDR2 sequences are SGHVS and FQNEAQ. The CDR3 contains 16 residues. Trimming removed 2 bases at V and 5 bases at J, with 19 bases between. The CDR3 DNA reads TGTGCCAGCAGCTTATTAGGGAAGAAGCTAGGTGACGAGCAGTACTTC. It is translated as CASSLLGKKLGDEQYF.

This clonotype was seen only a few times. The chain combines TRBV11-1 with TRBJ2-1; 7 bases align to TRBD1. Per the germline V gene, CDR1 is SGHAT and CDR2 is FQDESV (reference sequence). This CDR3 comprises 19 residues. With 6 bases clipped from V and 5 bases from J, the junction kept 22 bases outside the gene matches. The CDR3 spells CASSHIPLPGQKSHNEQFF. The CDR3 coding sequence is TGTGCCAGCAGTCATATTCCTCTACCGGGACAGAAATCCCACAATGAGCAGTTCTTC.

On this clonotype: A read error is possible here, since a much larger clone lies one base away. It is likely a read error, because the conserved phenylalanine at the end of the CDR3 is missing. This sequence joins TRBV5-1 and TRBJ2-1; D remains ambiguous. V lost 1 base and J 9 bases, leaving 17 bases between the germline ends. Germline CDR1 reads SGHRS; CDR2 reads YFSETQ. The CDR3 runs 15 residues. The CDR3 DNA follows: TGCGCCAGCAGCTTGAAAGAACCTGGTTTCGGTGAGCAGTTCTCC. It yields the protein CASSLKEPGFGEQFS.

The CDR3 reads CASSYLRQGSYEQYF. The CDR3 coding sequence is TGTGCCAGCAGTTACTTGAGACAGGGTTCCTACGAGCAGTACTTC. The rearrangement uses TRBV6-2 or TRBV6-3 and TRBJ2-7, with 7 bases fitting TRBD1. This CDR3 region has 15 residues. From germline, CDR1 is MNHEY and CDR2 SVGEGT. V lost 1 base and J lost 1; bases outside the gene matches: 4.

This clonotype came up a few times. The chain has TRBV7-2 and TRBJ1-1; D gene ambiguous. Germline V lookup: CDR1 SGHTA, CDR2 FQGNSA. With 4 bases removed from V and 7 bases from J, the gap between germline ends came to 13 bases. This CDR3 is built from 13 residues. The CDR3 loop reads CASSSSAGGEAFF. CDR3 nucleotides: TGTGCCAGCAGCTCTTCTGCGGGTGGTGAAGCTTTCTTT.

Only a few counts were recorded for this clonotype. The chain couples TRBV29-1 to TRBJ2-5, with unresolved D. The CDR3 totals 13 residues. Trimming removed 3 bases from V and 2 bases from J, with 10 bases in between. The germline gives CDR1 SQVTM, CDR2 ANQGSEA. The chain's CDR3 is CSVDVGLQETQYF. The CDR3 coding sequence is TGCAGCGTTGATGTGGGCCTTCAAGAGACCCAGTACTTC.

The chain has TRBV6-2 or TRBV6-3 and TRBJ2-5, with unresolved D. Trimming removed 5 bases from V and 5 bases from J, with 12 bases in between. Germline V gives CDR1 MNHEY, CDR2 SVGEGT. This CDR3 is built from 13 residues. The CDR3 bases are TGTGCCAGCAGTCAGCCCTCGCGGGAGACCCAGTACTTC. Protein product: CASSQPSRETQYF.

V gene TRBV6-2 or TRBV6-3 combines with J gene TRBJ2-2; tentatively, D is TRBD1 or TRBD2 (5 bases each). Germline CDR1 is MNHEY and CDR2 is SVGEGT. With 11 bases removed from V and 1 base from J, the gap between germline ends came to 17 bases. The CDR3 has 15 residues. The CDR3, as DNA: TGTGCCGGGCAGGGAGCCCGGGGGAACACCGGGGAGCTGTTTTTT. Residues: CAGQGARGNTGELFF.

This chain joins TRBV30 and TRBJ2-3, with TRBD1 as a possible D gene (5 bases). V was clipped by 3 bases and J by 4 bases, with 14 bases between them. CDR3 length equals 14 residues. CDR1 is GTSNPN, CDR2 SVGIG, per germline (reference sequence). CDR3 region: CAWRGRVESDTQYF. CDR3 bases: TGTGCCTGGAGGGGCAGGGTTGAATCAGATACGCAGTATTTT. Full variable domain (outside the CDR3, taken from reference TRBV30 and TRBJ2-3): SQTIHQWPATLVQPVGSPLSLECTVEGTSNPNLYWYRQAAGRGLQLLFYSVGIGQISSEVPQNLSASRPQDRQFILSSKKLLLSDSGFYLCAWRGRVESDTQYFGPGTRLTVL.

This chain connects TRBV12-3 or TRBV12-4 to TRBJ2-2, with TRBD2 identical over 10 bases. This CDR3 contains 16 residues. Trimming removed 6 bases from V and 6 bases from J; junction bases left unmatched: 10. This CDR3 reads CASRTVAGGASGELFF. The CDR3 DNA is TGTGCCAGCAGGACCGTAGCGGGGGGAGCTTCCGGGGAGCTGTTTTTT.

This clonotype came up a few times. The gene calls are TRBV20-1 and TRBJ2-3; 12 positions agree with TRBD2. Germline CDR1 and CDR2: DFQATT and SNEGSKA (reference sequence). This CDR3 is built from 16 residues. J lost 10 bases, V lost 0 bases, and 11 bases had no gene match. CDR3 nucleotides: TGCAGTGCTAGAGAGGGCCGCACTAGCGGGAGGTACCCGCAGTATTTT. This gives the protein CSAREGRTSGRYPQYF.

This clonotype occurred a few times. V usage is TRBV5-1 and J usage is TRBJ2-4; 7 bases are a match to TRBD1. The junction had 7 bases not matched to a gene; V was cut back by 7 bases and J by 3 bases. The CDR3 is 14 residues long. Germline loops: CDR1 SGHRS, CDR2 YFSETQ. The CDR3 spells CASALGTDKNIQYF. CDR3 coding DNA: TGCGCCAGCGCTCTGGGGACAGACAAAAACATTCAGTACTTC.

The table lists this clonotype with many counts. This rearrangement joins TRBV7-6 to TRBJ2-2, with 7 bases lining up with TRBD1. This CDR3 is 17 amino acids long. Germline V gene data show CDR1 as SGHVS and CDR2 as FNYEAQ. Unmatched junction bases numbered 5, after V lost 1 base and J lost 0 bases. As DNA, the CDR3 is TGTGCCAGCAGCTTAGGGCCAGGGGGTCCGAACACCGGGGAGCTGTTTTTT. Translation: CASSLGPGGPNTGELFF.

This clonotype was seen more than once but under ten times. This sequence joins TRBV29-1 and TRBJ2-5; the match to TRBD1 covers 7 bases. The CDR3 is 13 residues long. V gave up 6 bases and J gave up 4 bases; unmatched junction bases: 8. Germline assignment: CDR1 SQVTM and CDR2 ANQGSEA. The CDR3 loop reads CSVYTGETETQYF. CDR3 nucleotides: TGCAGCGTCTATACAGGGGAAACAGAGACCCAGTACTTC.

This rearrangement joins TRBV5-1 to TRBJ1-6, with no clear D. The CDR3 has 16 residues. Germline CDR1 SGHRS, CDR2 YFSETQ. Trimming took 2 bases from V and 0 from J, leaving 9 bases between them. CDR3 protein: CASSFISGSYNSPLHF. Written as DNA, the CDR3 is TGCGCCAGCAGCTTTATATCCGGCTCCTATAATTCACCCCTCCACTTT. Using reference TRBV5-1 and TRBJ1-6 for the parts outside the CDR3, the full variable domain is KAGVTQTPRYLIKTRGQQVTLSCSPISGHRSVSWYQQTPGQGLQFLFEYFSETQRNKGNFPGRFSGRQFSNSRSEMNVSTLELGDSALYLCASSFISGSYNSPLHFGNGTRLTVT.

This clonotype was observed a handful of times. This chain links TRBV6-2 or TRBV6-3 with TRBJ2-1; TRBD2 matches at 7 bases. CDR3 length equals 14 residues. The germline V gene has CDR1 MNHEY and CDR2 SVGEGT. V shed 6 bases and J 5 bases; nucleotides not matched to a gene: 7. For the CDR3, the DNA is TGTGCCAGCAGCCCACTCGCGGGGGACAATGAGCAGTTCTTC. Its protein product is CASSPLAGDNEQFF.

This chain uses TRBV24-1 with TRBJ2-5; D is uncertain. Germline assignment: CDR1 KGHDR and CDR2 SFDVKD. The CDR3 loop spans 15 amino acids. V was shortened by 2 bases and J by 2 bases, with 11 bases between the two germline ends. This CDR3 reads CATSDSTFGQETQYF. CDR3 nucleotide sequence: TGTGCCACCAGTGATTCCACCTTCGGGCAAGAGACCCAGTACTTC.

This clonotype was seen more than once but under ten times. The V gene is TRBV6-2 or TRBV6-3, the J gene TRBJ2-1, with 16 bases fitting TRBD2. Germline CDR1 MNHEY, CDR2 SVGEGT. CDR3 length equals 17 residues. Germline trimming cut 3 bases from V and 4 bases from J; bases unmatched to any gene: 3. In DNA, the CDR3 is TGTGCCAGCAGTTATGGGACTAGCGGGAGGGCGTACAATGAGCAGTTCTTC. Translating gives CASSYGTSGRAYNEQFF.

The chain recombines TRBV28 with TRBJ2-5, with D possibly called TRBD1 or TRBD2 (5 bases each). This CDR3 is 13 amino acids long. Germline CDR1 reads MDHEN; CDR2 reads SYDVKM. V was clipped by 6 bases and J by 4 bases, with 12 bases between them. As DNA, the CDR3 is TGTGCCAGCAGACCTACCGGGACAGAGACCCAGTACTTC. Protein product: CASRPTGTETQYF.

In its sample, this clonotype was seen many times. The chain carries TRBV20-1 and TRBJ1-2; D gene uncertain. V was shortened by 0 bases and J by 5 bases, with 7 bases between the two germline ends. The germline gives CDR1 DFQATT, CDR2 SNEGSKA (reference sequence). The CDR3 is 12 amino acids. The CDR3 here is CSARDRGYGYTF. The CDR3 DNA is TGCAGTGCTAGAGACAGAGGATATGGCTACACCTTC.